The 21 T cell receptor beta chains reported below all come from one sample, sequenced in a study of cytomegalovirus exposure and HLA in healthy donors. Researchers ran the PCR with 60 Vbeta and 13 Jbeta primers. Clones were sequenced by immunoSEQ multiplex PCR, and TCRdb holds only the in-frame ones, with some missing. The sample yields about 88,000 clones, 69% seen once. Input material: PBMCs. Receptors were obtained from a man aged 45 to 65 in good health and CMV-seronegative.

The chain joins TRBV4-1 to TRBJ2-5; weak D call: TRBD2 (6 bases). The CDR3 has 14 residues. V was pared by 5 bases and J by 4 bases, with 14 bases between. CDR1 is MGHRA and CDR2 is YSYEKL in the germline V gene. CDR3 DNA sequence: TGCGCCAGCAGCTCAGTTGGAGGGAGAGAGACCCAGTACTTC. As protein: CASSSVGGRETQYF.

This chain uses TRBV7-2 with TRBJ2-3, with TRBD2 matching over 14 bases. The CDR3 is 15 amino acids. Germline CDR1 and CDR2: SGHTA and FQGNSA. V trimming: 3 bases; J trimming: 5 bases; junction bases outside the gene matches: 1. The DNA of the CDR3 is TGTGCCAGCAGCTTGGGACTAGCGGGAGTAGATACGCAGTATTTT. Amino acid sequence: CASSLGLAGVDTQYF.

V is TRBV12-2 and J is TRBJ2-7; the D call in the table, TRBD2, was not verified against the DNA. TRBV12-2 is noted as a pseudogene. This CDR3 is 16 amino acids long. Here the CDR3 DNA reads TGTGCAAGTCGCTCACCCGGTCGCGGGGGGTTCTACGAGCAGTACTTC. As protein: CASRSPGRGGFYEQYF.

The V call is TRBV9, the J call TRBJ1-6; 11 bases are shared with TRBD1. From germline, CDR1 is SGDLS and CDR2 YYNGEE. Trimming cost V 3 bases and J 10 bases; bases outside gene matches: 3. CDR3 length equals 14 residues. The chain's CDR3 is CASSAGQGGSPLHF. The CDR3 nucleotides are TGTGCCAGCAGCGCGGGACAGGGGGGATCACCCCTCCACTTT.

The chain joins TRBV15 to TRBJ1-5; tentatively, D is TRBD1 (5 bases). Trimming removed 1 base at V and 0 bases at J, with 13 bases between. The germline gives CDR1 LNHNV, CDR2 YYDKDF (reference sequence). The CDR3 is made up of 17 amino acids. CDR3 nucleotide sequence: TGTGCCACCAGCAGAGGAGGAGGGGAATATAGCAATCAGCCCCAGCATTTT. The encoded protein is CATSRGGGEYSNQPQHF. The entire variable domain, with the rest obtained from reference TRBV15 and TRBJ1-5, is as follows: DAMVIQNPRYQVTQFGKPVTLSCSQTLNHNVMYWYQQKSSQAPKLLFHYYDKDFNNEADTPDNFQSRRPNTSFCFLDIRSPGLGDTAMYLCATSRGGGEYSNQPQHFGDGTRLSIL.

In its sample, this clone was seen once. This sequence joins TRBV6-1 and TRBJ1-1; the match to TRBD1 covers 7 bases. The CDR3 runs 14 residues. Trimming cost V 5 bases and J 3 bases; bases outside gene matches: 6. Looked up from germline, CDR1 is MNHNS and CDR2 is SASEGT. The CDR3 reads CASSRQGFYTEAFF. In nucleotides, the CDR3 is TGTGCCAGCAGTAGACAGGGTTTTTACACTGAAGCTTTCTTT.

The J gene is TRBJ1-5, the V gene TRBV29-1; 10 positions agree with TRBD1. J gave up 4 bases and V 4 bases, and 4 bases lay outside the gene matches. The CDR3 consists of 14 residues. Germline CDR1 SQVTM, CDR2 ANQGSEA. In nucleotides, the CDR3 is TGCAGCGTTGGGACAGGGGGTAGAAATCAGCCCCAGCATTTT. Protein sequence: CSVGTGGRNQPQHF.

The sample holds one count of this clone. The rearrangement links TRBV5-1 to TRBJ2-5; 9 positions agree with TRBD2. The V segment lost 4 bases and the J segment 5 bases; nucleotides outside the gene matches: 15. Germline loops: CDR1 SGHRS, CDR2 YFSETQ. The CDR3 runs to 17 residues. The chain's CDR3 is CASSTSSAGGPWETQYF. The DNA for the CDR3 is TGCGCCAGCAGCACTAGCAGTGCGGGGGGGCCGTGGGAGACCCAGTACTTC.

Regarding this clone: Other DNA sequences within the sample encode an identical CDR3. The rearrangement joins TRBV7-9 to TRBJ2-5, with TRBD2 matching 9 bases. Germline CDR1 is SEHNR and CDR2 is FQNEAQ (reference sequence). V lost 1 base, J lost 2 bases, and 2 bases stayed unmatched. The CDR3 contains 15 residues. CDR3 sequence: CASSLGLAGQETQYF. The CDR3 DNA follows: TGTGCCAGCAGCTTAGGCCTAGCGGGGCAAGAGACCCAGTACTTC.

This clone has just one count. The chain carries TRBV5-4 and TRBJ2-3, with 10 bases identical to TRBD1. Germline V lookup: CDR1 SGHNT, CDR2 YYREEE (reference sequence). With 4 bases clipped from V and 3 bases from J, the junction kept 5 bases outside the gene matches. The CDR3 loop spans 15 amino acids. In nucleotides, the CDR3 is TGTGCCAGCAGCCATGACAGGGGGCGAACAGATACGCAGTATTTT. Translated, it gives CASSHDRGRTDTQYF.

Only a few counts were recorded for this clone. The V and J genes are TRBV6-5 and TRBJ1-4, with D unresolved. This CDR3 is built from 14 residues. The germline CDR1 and CDR2 sequences are MNHEY and SVGAGI. V lost 6 bases to trimming and J lost 5 bases, with 13 bases between them. The CDR3 DNA follows: TGTGCCAGCAGCCTAACCGGGTCGAATGAAAAACTGTTTTTT. Amino acids: CASSLTGSNEKLFF.

Here the CDR3 DNA reads TGTGCCAGCAGCTTCGCGACAGGTCTCTACGAGCAGTACTTC. Its translation is CASSFATGLYEQYF. The chain combines TRBV7-6 with TRBJ2-7, with D perhaps matching TRBD1 (6 bases). Germline loops: CDR1 SGHVS, CDR2 FNYEAQ. CDR3 length equals 14 residues. V lost 3 bases, J lost 3 bases, and 12 bases lay in between. Supplemented by reference TRBV7-6 and TRBJ2-7, the full variable domain reads GAGVSQSPRYKVTKRGQDVALRCDPISGHVSLYWYRQALGQGPEFLTYFNYEAQQDKSGLPNDRFSAERPEGSISTLTIQRTEQRDSAMYRCASSFATGLYEQYFGPGTRLTVT.

This chain joins TRBV5-6 and TRBJ2-7; a weak D match, TRBD2 (5 bases). CDR1 is SGHDT and CDR2 is YYEEEE in the germline V gene. This CDR3 is built from 12 residues. Trimming removed 3 bases from V and 4 bases from J, with 8 bases in between. CDR3 region: CASSSSGYEQYV. CDR3 DNA sequence: TGTGCCAGCAGCTCCTCGGGGTACGAGCAGTACGTC.

The CDR3 DNA is TGTGCCTGGAGTCCAATCGGACAGGGAGGGGCGAACACTGAAGCTTTCTTT. It is translated as CAWSPIGQGGANTEAFF. The V call is TRBV30, the J call TRBJ1-1, with 8 bases aligning to TRBD1. V lost 2 bases to trimming and J lost 1 base; unmatched junction nucleotides: 12. CDR1 and CDR2 (germline): GTSNPN, SVGIG (reference sequence). The CDR3 is made up of 17 amino acids.

This chain connects TRBV7-6 to TRBJ2-5; D is undetermined. The CDR3 loop spans 15 amino acids. V lost 5 bases and J 2 bases, leaving 15 bases between the germline ends. The germline V gene encodes CDR1 SGHVS and CDR2 FNYEAQ. The chain's CDR3 is CASSPAGGGQETQYF. CDR3 in DNA: TGTGCCAGCAGCCCCGCCGGCGGCGGTCAAGAGACCCAGTACTTC.

The chain combines TRBV4-1 with TRBJ2-3; D perhaps matches TRBD1 (5 bases). V was clipped by 0 bases and J by 4 bases, with 11 bases between them. Germline V gives CDR1 MGHRA, CDR2 YSYEKL. The CDR3 contains 15 residues. CDR3 sequence: CASSQDKGKSDTQYF. The CDR3 coding sequence is TGCGCCAGCAGCCAAGATAAGGGGAAATCAGATACGCAGTATTTT.

The rearrangement uses TRBV2 and TRBJ1-6; weak D call: TRBD1 (6 bases). Trimming shortened V by 9 bases and J by 7 bases, and 16 bases separated the two germline ends. CDR1 is SNHLY, CDR2 FYNNEI, per germline. The CDR3 runs to 14 residues. CDR3 region: CARGNRALNSPLHF. DNA for the CDR3: TGTGCCAGGGGGAACAGGGCGCTAAATTCACCCCTCCACTTT.

The chain links TRBV5-1 to TRBJ2-2, with 8 positions matching TRBD1. CDR1 is SGHRS and CDR2 is YFSETQ in the germline V gene. This CDR3 spans 15 amino acids. J was trimmed by 0 bases and V by 5 bases; bases with no gene match: 3. The CDR3 spells CASRKTGANTGELFF. CDR3 nucleotide sequence: TGCGCCAGCAGAAAGACAGGGGCGAACACCGGGGAGCTGTTTTTT.

This sequence joins TRBV2 and TRBJ2-7; TRBD2 aligns across 8 bases. CDR1 is SNHLY, CDR2 FYNNEI, per germline. V was pared by 6 bases and J by 3 bases, with 10 bases of the junction left unmatched. This CDR3 has 15 amino acids. The CDR3 bases are TGTGCCAGCAGGGGCCCCCTACTAGCGGACTACGAGCAGTACGTC. It codes for CASRGPLLADYEQYV.

CDR3 coding DNA: TGCGCCAGCAGCCGAATTTTCCGACTAGCGGGCCAAGAGACCCAGTACTTC. Translating gives CASSRIFRLAGQETQYF. V and J are TRBV5-1 and TRBJ2-5, with 10 bases aligning to TRBD2. V gave up 4 bases and J gave up 1 base; unmatched junction bases: 10. The CDR3 is 17 amino acids. The germline CDR1 and CDR2 sequences are SGHRS and YFSETQ.

This clone was observed once. V and J are TRBV5-1 and TRBJ2-7; 8 positions agree with TRBD2. CDR3 size: 13 residues. Germline values: CDR1 SGHRS, CDR2 YFSETQ. With V trimmed by 5 bases and J by 3 bases, 4 bases remained unmatched. This CDR3 reads CASSPTSGYEQYV. Written as DNA, the CDR3 is TGCGCCAGCAGTCCCACTAGCGGCTACGAGCAGTACGTC.